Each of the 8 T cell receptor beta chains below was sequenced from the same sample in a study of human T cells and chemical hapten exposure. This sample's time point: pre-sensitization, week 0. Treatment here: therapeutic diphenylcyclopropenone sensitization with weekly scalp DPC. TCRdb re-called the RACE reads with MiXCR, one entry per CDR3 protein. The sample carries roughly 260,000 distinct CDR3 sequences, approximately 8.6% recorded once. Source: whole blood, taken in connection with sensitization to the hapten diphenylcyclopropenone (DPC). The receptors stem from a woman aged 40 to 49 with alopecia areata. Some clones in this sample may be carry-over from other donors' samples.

The CDR3 region has the DNA TGCAGTGCTAGAGATAACGGACAGGGAAATACTGAAGCTTTCTTT. This translates into CSARDNGQGNTEAFF. The V and J genes are TRBV20-1 and TRBJ1-1; TRBD1 matches at 8 bases. V lost 0 bases, J lost 5 bases, and 8 bases stayed unmatched. Germline V lookup: CDR1 DFQATT, CDR2 SNEGSKA (reference sequence). CDR3 size: 15 residues.

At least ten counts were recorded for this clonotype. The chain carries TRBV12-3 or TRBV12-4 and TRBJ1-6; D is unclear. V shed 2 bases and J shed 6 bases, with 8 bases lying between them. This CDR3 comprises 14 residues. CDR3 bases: TGTGCCAGCAGTTTAAGCATCTTTAATTCACCCCTCCACTTT. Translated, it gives CASSLSIFNSPLHF.

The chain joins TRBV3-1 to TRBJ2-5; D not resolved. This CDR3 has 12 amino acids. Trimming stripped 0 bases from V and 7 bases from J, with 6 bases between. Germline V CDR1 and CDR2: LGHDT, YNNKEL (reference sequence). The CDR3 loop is CASSQDKGTQYF. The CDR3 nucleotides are TGTGCCAGCAGCCAAGATAAAGGGACCCAGTACTTC.

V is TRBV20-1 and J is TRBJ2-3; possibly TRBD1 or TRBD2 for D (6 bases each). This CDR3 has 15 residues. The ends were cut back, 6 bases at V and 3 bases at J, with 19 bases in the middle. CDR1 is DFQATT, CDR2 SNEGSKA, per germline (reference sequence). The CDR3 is CSASPGEGGTDTQYF. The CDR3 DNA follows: TGCAGTGCCTCCCCGGGGGAAGGGGGGACAGATACGCAGTATTTT.

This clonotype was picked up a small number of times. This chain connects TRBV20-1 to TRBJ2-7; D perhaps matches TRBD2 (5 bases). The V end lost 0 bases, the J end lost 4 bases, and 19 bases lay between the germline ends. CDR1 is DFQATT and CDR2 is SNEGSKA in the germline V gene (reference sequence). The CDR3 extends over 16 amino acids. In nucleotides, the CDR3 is TGCAGTGCTAGAGATCGGAGGCCGCGTCGCCTTTACGAGCAGTACTTC. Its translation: CSARDRRPRRLYEQYF.

This chain's CDR3 is CASSHAQGGDSYGYTF. The CDR3 coding sequence is TGCGCCAGCAGCCACGCCCAGGGGGGCGATAGCTATGGCTACACCTTC. The chain couples TRBV4-3 to TRBJ1-2; 7 nucleotides agree with TRBD1. V lost 3 bases and J lost 4; bases outside the gene matches: 11. Germline V gene data show CDR1 as LGHNA and CDR2 as YSLEER. This CDR3 is 16 amino acids long.

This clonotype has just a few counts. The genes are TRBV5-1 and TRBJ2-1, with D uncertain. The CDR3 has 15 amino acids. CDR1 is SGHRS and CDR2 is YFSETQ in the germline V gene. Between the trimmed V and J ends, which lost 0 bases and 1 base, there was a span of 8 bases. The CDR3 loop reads CASSLALVSYNEQFF. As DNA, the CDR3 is TGCGCCAGCAGCTTGGCTCTAGTGTCCTACAATGAGCAGTTCTTC.

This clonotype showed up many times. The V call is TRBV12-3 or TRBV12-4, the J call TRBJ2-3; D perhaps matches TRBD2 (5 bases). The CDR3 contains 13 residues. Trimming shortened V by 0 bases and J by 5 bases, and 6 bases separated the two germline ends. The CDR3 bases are TGTGCCAGCAGTTTAGCCGAGGGAGATACGCAGTATTTT. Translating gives CASSLAEGDTQYF.